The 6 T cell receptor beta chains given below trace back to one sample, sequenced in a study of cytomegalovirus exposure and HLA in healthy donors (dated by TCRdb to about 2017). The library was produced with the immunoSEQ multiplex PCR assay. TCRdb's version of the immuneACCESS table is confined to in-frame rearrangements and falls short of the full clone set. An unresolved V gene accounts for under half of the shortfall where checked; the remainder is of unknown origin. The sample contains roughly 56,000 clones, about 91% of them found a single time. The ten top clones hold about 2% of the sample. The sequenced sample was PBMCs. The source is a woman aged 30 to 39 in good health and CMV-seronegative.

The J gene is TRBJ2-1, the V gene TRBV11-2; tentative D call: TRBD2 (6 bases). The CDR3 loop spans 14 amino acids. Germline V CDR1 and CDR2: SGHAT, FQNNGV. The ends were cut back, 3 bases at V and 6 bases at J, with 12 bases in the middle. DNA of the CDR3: TGTGCCAGCAGCTTGCCGCTGGAGGGCAATGAGCAGTTCTTC. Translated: CASSLPLEGNEQFF. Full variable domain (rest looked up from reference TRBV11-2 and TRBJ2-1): EAGVAQSPRYKIIEKRQSVAFWCNPISGHATLYWYQQILGQGPKLLIQFQNNGVVDDSQLPKDRFSAERLKGVDSTLKIQPAKLEDSAVYLCASSLPLEGNEQFFGPGTRLTVL.

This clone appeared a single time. The CDR3 region has the DNA TGTGCCAGCAGGGTCGGGACAGATTATGGCTACACCTTC. Protein: CASRVGTDYGYTF. V usage is TRBV27 and J usage is TRBJ1-2; TRBD1 matches 7 bases. This CDR3 region has 13 residues. Looked up from germline, CDR1 is MNHEY and CDR2 is SMNVEV (reference sequence). Trimming cost V 6 bases and J 5 bases; bases outside gene matches: 6.

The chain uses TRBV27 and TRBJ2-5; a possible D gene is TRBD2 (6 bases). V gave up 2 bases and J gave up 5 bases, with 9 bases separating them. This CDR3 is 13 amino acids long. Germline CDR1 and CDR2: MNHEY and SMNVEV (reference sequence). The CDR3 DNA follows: TGTGCCAGCAGTTTAGTGCGGGGTGAGACCCAGTACTTC. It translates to CASSLVRGETQYF.

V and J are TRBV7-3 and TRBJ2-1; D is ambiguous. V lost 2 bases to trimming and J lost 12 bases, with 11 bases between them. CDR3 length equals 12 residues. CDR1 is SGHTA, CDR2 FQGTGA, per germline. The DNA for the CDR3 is TGTGCCAGCAGCTTAGAGACTGGGTTGCAGTTCTTC. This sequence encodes CASSLETGLQFF.

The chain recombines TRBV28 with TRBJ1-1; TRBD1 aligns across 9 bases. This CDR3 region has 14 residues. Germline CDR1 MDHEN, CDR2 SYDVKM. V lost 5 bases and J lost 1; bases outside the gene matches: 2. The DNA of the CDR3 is TGTGCCAGCAGTGAACAGGGGGCGAACACTGAAGCTTTCTTT. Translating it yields CASSEQGANTEAFF.

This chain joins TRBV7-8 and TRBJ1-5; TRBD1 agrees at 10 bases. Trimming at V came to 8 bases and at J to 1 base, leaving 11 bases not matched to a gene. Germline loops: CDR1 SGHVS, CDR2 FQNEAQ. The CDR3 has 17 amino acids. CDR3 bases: TGTGCCAGCGGAGACAGGGGGCGCGGGAGGAGCAATCAGCCCCAGCATTTT. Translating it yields CASGDRGRGRSNQPQHF.